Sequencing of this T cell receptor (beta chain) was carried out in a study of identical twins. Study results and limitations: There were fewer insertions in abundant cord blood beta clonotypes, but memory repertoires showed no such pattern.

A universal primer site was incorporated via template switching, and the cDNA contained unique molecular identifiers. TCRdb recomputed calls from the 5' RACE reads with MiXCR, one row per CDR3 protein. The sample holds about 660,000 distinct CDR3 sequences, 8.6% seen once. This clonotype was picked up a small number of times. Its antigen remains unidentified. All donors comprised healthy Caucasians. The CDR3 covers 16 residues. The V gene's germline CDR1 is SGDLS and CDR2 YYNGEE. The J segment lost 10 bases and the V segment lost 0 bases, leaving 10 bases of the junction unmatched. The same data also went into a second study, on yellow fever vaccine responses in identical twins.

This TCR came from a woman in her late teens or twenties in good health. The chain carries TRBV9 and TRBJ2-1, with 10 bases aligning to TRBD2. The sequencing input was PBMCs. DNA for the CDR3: TGTGCCAGCAGCGTAGGGCTTCTAGCGGGAGTTCGGGAGCAGTTCTTC. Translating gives CASSVGLLAGVREQFF.